This T cell receptor beta chain is from a study of T cell changes during pregnancy in multiple sclerosis. The V end was cut by 1 base, the J end by 4 bases, with 10 bases between. CDR3 size: 14 residues. Germline V gene sequence: CDR1 SGHAT, CDR2 FQDESV (reference sequence). Generated by immunoSEQ multiplex PCR, the TCRdb table keeps only in-frame clones and is missing some. Seen here are some 73,000 clones, 85% to 95% observed once, and the top ten hold 2.5% to 3.5%. The sequenced sample was peripheral blood, obtained in the third trimester of pregnancy. V and J are TRBV11-1 and TRBJ1-2; D gene uncertain. The TCR comes from a female donor in good health, enrolled as a control in a pregnancy study. The CDR3 region is CASSLGSSGYGYTF. In DNA form, the CDR3 reads TGTGCCAGCAGCTTAGGGTCTTCGGGCTATGGCTACACCTTC.